These 4 T cell receptor beta chains were sequenced from one sample in a study of shared clonotypes between healthy human individuals. Sequencing used immunoSEQ multiplex PCR; TCRdb keeps in-frame clones, though not all of them. The sample lists roughly 2 million clones; 95% were seen once. Sequenced material: naive CD4+ T cells sorted from blood. Subset denoted: CD45RA+ positively selected. All receptors derive from a man younger than 30 in good health.

The chain links TRBV6-6 to TRBJ2-1; D is ambiguous. V lost 5 bases, J lost 6 bases, and 14 bases lay in between. In germline, CDR1 is MNHNY, CDR2 SVGAGI (reference sequence). The CDR3 is 14 amino acids. The CDR3 coding sequence is TGTGCCAGCAGTCTCAATAGGGCCCTCAATGAGCAGTTCTTC. Its protein product is CASSLNRALNEQFF.

A few counts support this clone. V gene TRBV28 combines with J gene TRBJ1-6, with 9 bases fitting TRBD1. J was trimmed by 10 bases and V by 7 bases; bases with no gene match: 17. This CDR3 region has 17 residues. The V gene's germline CDR1 is MDHEN and CDR2 SYDVKM. The DNA for the CDR3 is TGTGCCAGCACTCGCAGCCCAACCGGGACAGGGTCCTCACCCCTCCACTTT. As protein: CASTRSPTGTGSSPLHF. Full variable domain (rest looked up from reference TRBV28 and TRBJ1-6): DVKVTQSSRYLVKRTGEKVFLECVQDMDHENMFWYRQDPGLGLRLIYFSYDVKMKEKGDIPEGYSVSREKKERFSLILESASTNQTSMYLCASTRSPTGTGSSPLHFGNGTRLTVT.

The rearrangement joins TRBV7-2 to TRBJ1-3; D possibly corresponds to TRBD1 (6 bases). Germline lookup yields CDR1 SGHTA and CDR2 FQGNSA. The CDR3 runs 14 residues. The V and J ends lost 4 bases and 5 bases respectively, with 12 bases between them. CDR3 DNA: TGTGCCAGCAGCTCCGGGACATCGAGAAACACCATATATTTT. Protein: CASSSGTSRNTIYF.

The V and J genes are TRBV9 and TRBJ2-1, with TRBD2 matching over 8 bases. With V trimmed by 4 bases and J by 4 bases, 10 bases remained unmatched. This CDR3 contains 16 residues. In germline, CDR1 is SGDLS, CDR2 YYNGEE. The CDR3: CASSPGGLGGYNEQFF. CDR3 nucleotides: TGTGCCAGCAGCCCCGGGGGACTAGGAGGTTACAATGAGCAGTTCTTC.